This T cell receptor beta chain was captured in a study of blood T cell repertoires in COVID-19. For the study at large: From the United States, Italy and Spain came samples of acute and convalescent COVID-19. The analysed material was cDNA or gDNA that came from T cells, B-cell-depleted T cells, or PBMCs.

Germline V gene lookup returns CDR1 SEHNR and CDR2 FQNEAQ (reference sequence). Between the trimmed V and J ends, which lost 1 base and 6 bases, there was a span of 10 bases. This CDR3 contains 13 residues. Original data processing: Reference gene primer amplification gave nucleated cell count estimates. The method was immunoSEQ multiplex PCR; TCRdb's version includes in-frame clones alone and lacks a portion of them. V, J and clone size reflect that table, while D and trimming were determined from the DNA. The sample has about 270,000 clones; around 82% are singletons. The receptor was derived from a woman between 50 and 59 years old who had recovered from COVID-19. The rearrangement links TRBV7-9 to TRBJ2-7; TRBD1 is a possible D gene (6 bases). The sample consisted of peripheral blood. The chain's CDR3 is CASSLGGHSEQYF. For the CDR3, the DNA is TGTGCCAGCAGCTTAGGGGGGCACAGCGAGCAGTACTTC.